Listed below are T cell receptor beta chains from one sample, sequenced in a study of response to subunit inactivated influenza vaccine. MiXCR, applied by TCRdb to the RT-PCR reads, yields one record per CDR3 protein. The data show 650,000 to 800,000 distinct CDR3 sequences, around a sixth seen once. The sequencing used PBMCs from blood, collected about 5 days after vaccination. All receptors derive from a man aged 50 or older who received an inactivated influenza vaccine. Each CDR3 is given with its conserved first and last residue. Each record gives: CDR3 protein, CDR3 DNA, clone size, D gene, V gene, CDR3 length, J gene. A D gene is named only where the DNA matches it firmly. The listing skips clone size in some rows; elsewhere it reads once, few, many or a size class.

CDR3: CASQPLDRGGQPQHF
DNA: TGTGCCAGCCAACCTCTTGACAGGGGGGGGCAGCCCCAGCATTTT
size: many
D: TRBD1
V: TRBV6-1
length: 15
J: TRBJ1-5

CDR3: CASSSDRSSYNEQFF
DNA: TGTGCCAGCAGCTCCGACCGAAGCTCCTACAATGAGCAGTTCTTC
size: many
D: NA
V: TRBV7-6
length: 15
J: TRBJ2-1

CDR3: CASSLSGPGNTIYF
DNA: TGCGCCAGCAGCTTGAGCGGGCCAGGAAACACCATATATTTT
size: few
D: NA
V: TRBV5-1
length: 14
J: TRBJ1-3

CDR3: CATSRDLSNSYNEQFF
DNA: TGTGCCACCAGCAGAGATCTCAGTAACTCCTACAATGAGCAGTTCTTC
size: NA
D: NA
V: TRBV15
length: 16
J: TRBJ2-1

CDR3: CASSQYGQLLRDIQYF
DNA: TGTGCCAGCAGCCAATACGGACAGCTCCTAAGAGACATTCAGTACTTC
size: few
D: NA
V: TRBV3-1
length: 16
J: TRBJ2-4

CDR3: CASSESSLSSTSWANVLTF
DNA: TGTGCCAGCAGTGAGAGTAGTCTGAGCAGTACTTCTTGGGCCAACGTCCTGACTTTC
size: once
D: NA
V: TRBV2
length: 19
J: TRBJ2-6

CDR3: CASSQKGRDFCQPQHF
DNA: TGCGCCAGCAGCCAAAAGGGCCGGGACTTTTGTCAGCCCCAGCATTTT
size: NA
D: NA
V: TRBV4-3
length: 16
J: TRBJ1-5

CDR3: CAISEPPGNSYEQYF
DNA: TGTGCCATCAGTGAGCCGCCGGGCAACTCCTACGAGCAGTACTTC
size: few
D: NA
V: TRBV10-3
length: 15
J: TRBJ2-7

CDR3: CSARVAWEAGGMRPNF
DNA: TGCAGTGCTAGAGTGGCCTGGGAGGCGGGAGGAATGCGACCAAACTTC
size: NA
D: TRBD2
V: TRBV20-1
length: 16
J: TRBJ2-1

CDR3: CSARPRTGAWDTQYF
DNA: TGCAGTGCTAGACCCCGGACAGGGGCCTGGGATACGCAGTATTTT
size: NA
D: TRBD1
V: TRBV20-1
length: 15
J: TRBJ2-3

CDR3: CSANRVSVYEQYF
DNA: TGCAGTGCTAACAGGGTTTCCGTCTACGAGCAGTACTTC
size: few
D: NA
V: TRBV20-1
length: 13
J: TRBJ2-7

CDR3: CASSDWGGNEQFF
DNA: TGTGCCAGCAGTGATTGGGGGGGCAATGAGCAGTTCTTC
size: NA
D: TRBD2
V: TRBV25-1
length: 13
J: TRBJ2-1

CDR3: CSGDRYSYEQYF
DNA: TGCAGTGGGGACAGGTACTCCTACGAGCAGTACTTC
size: NA
D: TRBD1
V: TRBV20-1
length: 12
J: TRBJ2-7

CDR3: CASSQSNYGYTF
DNA: TGCGCCAGCAGCCAAAGTAACTATGGCTACACCTTC
size: many
D: NA
V: TRBV4-1
length: 12
J: TRBJ1-2

CDR3: CASSSGTGRNNEQFF
DNA: TGTGCCAGCAGTTCCGGGACAGGGCGGAACAATGAGCAGTTCTTC
size: few
D: TRBD1
V: TRBV12-3/TRBV12-4
length: 15
J: TRBJ2-1

CDR3: CASSLSLAGTEQFF
DNA: TGTGCCAGCAGCTTGAGCCTAGCGGGAACTGAGCAGTTCTTC
size: NA
D: TRBD2
V: TRBV5-5
length: 14
J: TRBJ2-1

CDR3: CASRAGTGSADTQYF
DNA: TGTGCCAGCAGAGCCGGGACAGGGTCCGCAGATACGCAGTATTTT
size: few
D: TRBD1
V: TRBV12-3/TRBV12-4
length: 15
J: TRBJ2-3

CDR3: CASSPGPQRYTF
DNA: TGTGCCAGCAGTCCCGGCCCTCAACGCTACACCTTC
size: few
D: NA
V: TRBV12-3/TRBV12-4
length: 12
J: TRBJ1-2

CDR3: CSVVIRTSIDKQYF
DNA: TGCAGCGTGGTGATTCGGACTAGCATTGACAAGCAGTACTTC
size: many
D: TRBD2
V: TRBV29-1
length: 14
J: TRBJ2-7

CDR3: CATSRDLGTLLAYEQYF
DNA: TGTGCCACCAGCAGAGATCTAGGGACACTGCTAGCCTACGAGCAGTACTTC
size: NA
D: NA
V: TRBV15
length: 17
J: TRBJ2-7

CDR3: CASSLPLAGLIGELFF
DNA: TGTGCCAGCAGCTTACCCCTAGCGGGACTGATCGGGGAGCTGTTTTTT
size: NA
D: TRBD2
V: TRBV7-9
length: 16
J: TRBJ2-2

CDR3: CASSSKGAGGLYGYTF
DNA: TGTGCCAGCAGTTCCAAGGGGGCAGGGGGACTCTATGGCTACACCTTC
size: NA
D: TRBD1
V: TRBV28
length: 16
J: TRBJ1-2

CDR3: CAISDGSGRSNEQFF
DNA: TGTGCCATCAGTGATGGTAGCGGGAGAAGTAATGAGCAGTTCTTC
size: many
D: TRBD2
V: TRBV10-3
length: 15
J: TRBJ2-1

CDR3: CASSPTGLFAYNEQFF
DNA: TGTGCCAGCAGCCCAACGGGACTTTTCGCATACAATGAGCAGTTCTTC
size: few
D: NA
V: TRBV11-3
length: 16
J: TRBJ2-1

CDR3: CASSFQGLSLDTQYF
DNA: TGCGCCAGCAGCTTTCAGGGGCTCAGCCTCGATACGCAGTATTTT
size: few
D: NA
V: TRBV5-1
length: 15
J: TRBJ2-3

CDR3: CASSVGTGANSPLHF
DNA: TGTGCCAGCAGCGTAGGGACAGGGGCCAATTCACCCCTCCACTTT
size: few
D: TRBD1
V: TRBV9
length: 15
J: TRBJ1-6

CDR3: CAISESNRLVGQPQHF
DNA: TGTGCCATCAGTGAGTCGAACAGGCTAGTAGGGCAGCCCCAGCATTTT
size: few
D: NA
V: TRBV10-3
length: 16
J: TRBJ1-5

CDR3: CASSQEYGHEQYF
DNA: TGTGCCAGCAGCCAAGAGTATGGCCACGAGCAGTACTTC
size: few
D: NA
V: TRBV3-1
length: 13
J: TRBJ2-7

CDR3: CSARALRSTDTQYF
DNA: TGCAGTGCTAGGGCCCTCCGCAGCACAGATACGCAGTATTTT
size: many
D: NA
V: TRBV20-1
length: 14
J: TRBJ2-3

CDR3: CASSSGLPPQLTQYF
DNA: TGTGCCAGCAGCTCGGGACTCCCCCCGCAACTGACCCAGTACTTC
size: NA
D: NA
V: TRBV7-2
length: 15
J: TRBJ2-5

CDR3: CASSLASSSDTQYF
DNA: TGCGCCAGCAGCTTGGCCAGCTCTAGTGATACGCAGTATTTT
size: NA
D: NA
V: TRBV5-1
length: 14
J: TRBJ2-3

CDR3: CASRSPFGPTDTQYF
DNA: TGTGCTAGCAGGTCCCCCTTTGGCCCCACAGATACGCAGTATTTT
size: NA
D: NA
V: TRBV28
length: 15
J: TRBJ2-3

CDR3: CASSLTTSATYEQYF
DNA: TGCGCCAGCAGCCTAACGACTAGCGCCACCTACGAGCAGTACTTC
size: NA
D: TRBD2
V: TRBV5-1
length: 15
J: TRBJ2-7

CDR3: CASNRDSSYEQYF
DNA: TGTGCCAGCAACCGGGACAGCTCCTACGAGCAGTACTTC
size: few
D: TRBD1
V: TRBV11-2
length: 13
J: TRBJ2-7

CDR3: CASENRASGRWDEQFF
DNA: TGTGCCAGCGAAAACAGGGCTAGCGGGAGGTGGGATGAGCAGTTCTTC
size: NA
D: TRBD2
V: TRBV7-2
length: 16
J: TRBJ2-1

CDR3: CASSLDGVSYEQYF
DNA: TGTGCCAGCAGTTTAGATGGAGTATCCTACGAGCAGTACTTC
size: many
D: NA
V: TRBV12-3/TRBV12-4
length: 14
J: TRBJ2-7

CDR3: CASSPTREIQYF
DNA: TGTGCCAGCAGTCCAACAAGGGAGATTCAGTACTTC
size: many
D: NA
V: TRBV12-3/TRBV12-4
length: 12
J: TRBJ2-4

CDR3: CASSLGRQGPTPYEQYF
DNA: TGTGCCAGCAGCTTGGGGAGACAGGGGCCAACCCCCTACGAGCAGTACTTC
size: NA
D: TRBD1
V: TRBV11-1
length: 17
J: TRBJ2-7

CDR3: CASSQEAAAIHNSPLHF
DNA: TGTGCCAGCAGCCAAGAAGCGGCAGCCATACACAATTCACCCCTCCACTTT
size: many
D: NA
V: TRBV4-2
length: 17
J: TRBJ1-6

CDR3: CASSRLGGSQETQYF
DNA: TGTGCCAGCAGCCGGTTGGGGGGGAGCCAAGAGACCCAGTACTTC
size: NA
D: TRBD2
V: TRBV5-5
length: 15
J: TRBJ2-5

CDR3: CAISESPTGPSTDTQYF
DNA: TGTGCCATCAGTGAGTCACCTACAGGACCTAGCACAGATACGCAGTATTTT
size: few
D: NA
V: TRBV10-3
length: 17
J: TRBJ2-3

CDR3: CSASLLGADTDTQYF
DNA: TGCAGTGCTAGTCTGCTCGGGGCAGACACAGATACGCAGTATTTT
size: NA
D: NA
V: TRBV20-1
length: 15
J: TRBJ2-3

CDR3: CASSYSGGFYEQYF
DNA: TGTGCCAGCAGTTACTCGGGGGGATTCTACGAGCAGTACTTC
size: many
D: NA
V: TRBV6-5
length: 14
J: TRBJ2-7

CDR3: CASSRFQVQARIYNEQFF
DNA: TGTGCCAGCAGCCGCTTCCAGGTACAGGCCAGAATTTACAATGAGCAGTTCTTC
size: few
D: NA
V: TRBV7-8
length: 18
J: TRBJ2-1

CDR3: CASSQDLLAGYNEQFF
DNA: TGTGCCAGCAGCCAAGATTTGCTAGCGGGATACAATGAGCAGTTCTTC
size: NA
D: TRBD2
V: TRBV3-1
length: 16
J: TRBJ2-1

CDR3: CASSATFGTGDIAGYTF
DNA: TGTGCCAGCAGCGCCACGTTCGGGACAGGGGATATTGCTGGCTACACCTTC
size: NA
D: TRBD1
V: TRBV9
length: 17
J: TRBJ1-2

CDR3: CSARPSSGGETQYF
DNA: TGCAGTGCTAGACCCTCTAGCGGTGGCGAGACCCAGTACTTC
size: NA
D: TRBD2
V: TRBV20-1
length: 14
J: TRBJ2-5

CDR3: CASSPRIEGETQYF
DNA: TGTGCCAGCAGCCCCCGGATAGAAGGAGAGACCCAGTACTTC
size: NA
D: NA
V: TRBV3-1
length: 14
J: TRBJ2-5

CDR3: CASSQDLGTGNYEQYF
DNA: TGCGCCAGCAGCCAAGATTTGGGGACAGGGAACTACGAGCAGTACTTC
size: many
D: TRBD1
V: TRBV4-3
length: 16
J: TRBJ2-7

CDR3: CATSRDTGTAGTRANNEQFF
DNA: TGTGCCACCAGCAGAGATACCGGGACAGCCGGGACTAGGGCTAACAATGAGCAGTTCTTC
size: NA
D: NA
V: TRBV15
length: 20
J: TRBJ2-1

CDR3: CASSPSQGPYNEQFF
DNA: TGCGCCAGCAGCCCTTCGCAAGGGCCCTACAATGAGCAGTTCTTC
size: few
D: NA
V: TRBV5-1
length: 15
J: TRBJ2-1

CDR3: CSAEAGTGYLGYGYTF
DNA: TGCAGTGCTGAGGCCGGGACAGGGTATCTCGGCTATGGCTACACCTTC
size: NA
D: TRBD1
V: TRBV20-1
length: 16
J: TRBJ1-2

CDR3: CASRREQGHEQYF
DNA: TGTGCCAGCAGGCGCGAACAGGGCCACGAGCAGTACTTC
size: few
D: NA
V: TRBV6-1
length: 13
J: TRBJ2-7

CDR3: CSARRKNTEAFF
DNA: TGCAGTGCTAGGAGAAAGAACACTGAAGCTTTCTTT
size: NA
D: NA
V: TRBV20-1
length: 12
J: TRBJ1-1